The 3 T cell receptor beta chains in this list originate from one sample, sequenced in a study of early T cells in non-severe SARS-CoV-2 infection. TCRdb analysed the 5' RACE reads with MiXCR anew, one entry per CDR3 protein. Among 90,000 to 100,000 distinct CDR3 sequences, less than 15% were seen once, and the ten largest hold around 2%. Sequences were obtained from whole blood. These receptors were taken from an adult who was a healthcare worker with PCR-confirmed SARS-CoV-2 infection or an uninfected control (not recorded which).

This clonotype was counted only a few times. The chain couples TRBV12-3 or TRBV12-4 to TRBJ2-1; D may be TRBD2 (5 bases). V shed 3 bases and J shed 2 bases, with 11 bases lying between them. This CDR3 spans 15 amino acids. The CDR3 DNA reads TGTGCCAGCAGTTTGGAGGATTTAGCCTACAATGAGCAGTTCTTC. Protein sequence: CASSLEDLAYNEQFF.

This sequence joins TRBV6-2 or TRBV6-3 and TRBJ2-5; TRBD2 is a possible D gene (6 bases). V lost 2 bases, J lost 3 bases, and 16 bases lay in between. This CDR3 spans 16 amino acids. Per germline, CDR1 MNHEY and CDR2 SVGEGT. The CDR3 loop reads CASSYLPGTEKETQYF. The CDR3 coding sequence is TGTGCCAGCAGTTACCTCCCAGGGACTGAGAAAGAGACCCAGTACTTC.

This clonotype has a count of ten or more. The V call is TRBV7-9, the J call TRBJ2-3; D gene ambiguous. The germline V gene has CDR1 SEHNR and CDR2 FQNEAQ (reference sequence). Deletions cut 6 bases from V and 3 bases from J, with 25 bases between. The CDR3 runs 18 residues. The CDR3 is CASSSLGRGTGWTDTQYF. In nucleotides, the CDR3 is TGTGCCAGCAGTTCCTTAGGTCGCGGTACCGGATGGACAGATACGCAGTATTTT.